This passage covers 13 T cell receptor beta chains from one sample sequenced in a study of blood T cell repertoires in COVID-19 (TCRdb year 2020). The library was prepared using the immunoSEQ multiplex PCR assay. TCRdb's version of the immuneACCESS table is confined to in-frame rearrangements and falls short of the full clone set. An unresolved V gene accounts for under half of the shortfall where checked; the remainder is of unknown origin. The sample contains around 68,000 clones, around 82% of them found a single time. The ten largest make up approximately 16% of the sample. The sequencing input was peripheral blood. The receptors were sampled from a man at least 80 years old with active COVID-19.

This clone has a handful of counts. V gene TRBV29-1 combines with J gene TRBJ1-1, with a weak D call TRBD1 (5 bases). The CDR3 covers 12 residues. Germline CDR1 is SQVTM and CDR2 is ANQGSEA. Trimming removed 6 bases at V and 0 bases at J, with 8 bases between. CDR3 protein: CSVTRVNTEAFF. The CDR3 DNA reads TGCAGCGTAACCAGGGTGAACACTGAAGCTTTCTTT.

This chain joins TRBV24-1 and TRBJ2-3, with TRBD1 as a possible D gene (7 bases). Trimming took off 2 bases at V and 1 base at J, with 15 bases between the two ends. This CDR3 comprises 17 residues. CDR1 is KGHDR, CDR2 SFDVKD, per germline. The CDR3 spells CATSDSHRGLGTDTQYF. The CDR3 DNA reads as TGTGCCACCAGTGATTCCCACAGGGGACTTGGCACAGATACGCAGTATTTT.

The chain is built from TRBV6-2 or TRBV6-3 and TRBJ2-7; 10 bases align to TRBD1. The CDR3 sequence is 15 residues long. Germline CDR1 reads MNHEY; CDR2 reads SVGEGT. Trimming took 2 bases from V and 5 from J; bases not matched to a gene: 6. The CDR3 DNA is TGTGCCAGCAGTTACAGGGGACAGGGGCGCCACGAGCAGTACTTC. This sequence encodes CASSYRGQGRHEQYF.

This chain connects TRBV7-9 to TRBJ1-4, with D possibly being TRBD1 (5 bases). V lost 6 bases to trimming and J lost 11 bases, with 19 bases between them. There are 14 residues in the CDR3. Looked up from germline, CDR1 is SEHNR and CDR2 is FQNEAQ (reference sequence). CDR3 bases: TGTGCCAGCAGTTATAGCGGGACTCCTGAGAAACTGTTTTTT. Its translation is CASSYSGTPEKLFF.

The gene calls are TRBV6-2 or TRBV6-3 and TRBJ2-7, with 7 bases that match TRBD2. J gave up 3 bases and V 4 bases, and 6 bases lay outside the gene matches. In germline, CDR1 is MNHEY, CDR2 SVGEGT. The CDR3 contains 14 residues. The CDR3 DNA reads as TGTGCCAGCAGTTTACTTGGGGGGGGCTACGAGCAGTACTTC. Protein: CASSLLGGGYEQYF.

The chain combines TRBV7-6 with TRBJ1-6; D is perhaps TRBD1 (6 bases). There are 15 residues in the CDR3. Germline CDR1 reads SGHVS; CDR2 reads FNYEAQ. The V gene lost 2 bases and the J gene lost 8 bases, with 13 bases spanning the gap. This chain's CDR3 is CASSLQDSLYSPLHF. The DNA of the CDR3 is TGTGCCAGCAGCTTACAGGACAGCCTGTATTCACCCCTCCACTTT. The full variable domain, rest sourced from reference TRBV7-6 and TRBJ1-6, is GAGVSQSPRYKVTKRGQDVALRCDPISGHVSLYWYRQALGQGPEFLTYFNYEAQQDKSGLPNDRFSAERPEGSISTLTIQRTEQRDSAMYRCASSLQDSLYSPLHFGNGTRLTVT.

The chain is built from TRBV5-1 and TRBJ2-5, with a possible D match to TRBD1 (5 bases). Per the germline V gene, CDR1 is SGHRS and CDR2 is YFSETQ. The germline V and J ends were trimmed by 3 bases and 5 bases, with 17 bases remaining between them. This CDR3 is built from 15 residues. The CDR3 sequence is CASSSTSGPWETQYF. The CDR3 coding sequence is TGCGCCAGCAGCTCGACGTCAGGGCCATGGGAGACCCAGTACTTC.

The V call is TRBV7-7, the J call TRBJ2-7; no firm D call. The CDR3 contains 13 residues. Trimming shortened V by 3 bases and J by 2 bases, and 8 bases separated the two germline ends. Germline CDR1 and CDR2: SSHAT and FNYEAQ (reference sequence). CDR3 sequence reads: CASSLSETYEQYF. The CDR3 DNA reads as TGTGCCAGCAGCTTGAGTGAAACCTACGAGCAGTACTTC.

V gene TRBV4-1 combines with J gene TRBJ2-1; TRBD2 might be the D (5 bases). Germline assignment: CDR1 MGHRA and CDR2 YSYEKL. This CDR3 is built from 15 residues. The ends were cut back, 2 bases at V and 3 bases at J, with 11 bases in the middle. The CDR3 loop reads CASSQSRGNYNEQFF. The CDR3 region has the DNA TGCGCCAGCAGCCAATCACGGGGAAACTACAATGAGCAGTTCTTC.

The chain uses TRBV28 and TRBJ2-7, with a weak D call TRBD1 (6 bases). Germline V CDR1 and CDR2: MDHEN, SYDVKM. V lost 2 bases and J 3 bases, leaving 8 bases between the germline ends. The CDR3 loop spans 13 amino acids. This chain's CDR3 is CASSLGGLYEQYF. CDR3 coding DNA: TGTGCCAGCAGTTTAGGGGGCCTCTACGAGCAGTACTTC.

This clone was seen once. The chain carries TRBV15 and TRBJ2-1; 7 bases map to TRBD2. Germline CDR1 reads LNHNV; CDR2 reads YYDKDF (reference sequence). After removal of 5 bases from V and 5 bases from J, the junction contained 6 bases not matched to a gene. This CDR3 contains 14 residues. The CDR3 DNA reads TGTGCCACCAGCCCCGGGACTAATAACAATGAGCAGTTCTTC. It yields the protein CATSPGTNNNEQFF.

This clone showed up just a few times. The chain joins TRBV20-1 to TRBJ1-1; D is possibly TRBD1 (5 bases). The CDR3 runs 12 residues. The ends were cut back, 3 bases at V and 6 bases at J, with 11 bases in the middle. CDR1 is DFQATT and CDR2 is SNEGSKA in the germline V gene (reference sequence). The CDR3 loop reads CSASRGGPEAFF. In DNA form, the CDR3 reads TGCAGTGCTAGTAGGGGAGGACCTGAAGCTTTCTTT.

The rearrangement uses TRBV4-2 and TRBJ2-1; TRBD2 agrees at 12 bases. The CDR3 loop spans 16 amino acids. Per germline, CDR1 LGHNA and CDR2 YNFKEQ. V shed 3 bases and J 10 bases; nucleotides not matched to a gene: 10. CDR3 amino acids: CASSHSASGGAWEQFF. DNA of the CDR3: TGTGCCAGCAGCCACTCGGCTAGCGGGGGGGCATGGGAGCAGTTCTTC.